This record concerns one T cell receptor (beta chain) sequence. What it recognizes is unknown. These data originate in a study of T-cell reconstitution after alpha-beta-depleted transplantation in children. V dropped 4 bases and J dropped 4; count of bases not matched to a gene: 7. This CDR3 comprises 13 residues. Germline V gene data show CDR1 as DFQATT and CDR2 as SNEGSKA (reference sequence). For TCRbeta, the library was prepared with unique molecular identifiers. MiXCR, applied by TCRdb to the PCR reads, yields one record per CDR3 protein. The sample carries about 580,000 distinct CDR3 sequences, roughly 23% recorded once. Study findings and constraints: Some patients' high day-60 TCRbeta diversity was attributed to recipient cells surviving conditioning. By one year post-transplant, T-cell counts and diversity largely arose from T cells that were newly produced. In patients about two months after transplant, alpha-beta T cells reportedly arose from several hundred expanded graft clones.

The material was PBMCs, mostly from graft donor cells, obtained 360 days after TCRalphabeta/CD19-depleted stem cell transplant. This chain links TRBV20-1 with TRBJ2-7; 7 bases map to TRBD1. This TCR was sampled from a boy younger than two who had a stem cell transplant for acute myeloid leukemia, so the T cells may come from the graft donor. CDR3: CSANRDSTYEQYF. CDR3 DNA sequence: TGCAGTGCTAACCGGGACAGTACGTACGAGCAGTACTTC.